This entry concerns a single T cell receptor beta chain. No antigen is known for it. Within one base of it there is no much larger clone, and no base qualities were kept. This specimen comes from a study of blood T cells in healthy people across ages (dated by TCRdb to between 2014 and 2017). At the level of the whole study: In model experiments, template switching captured about one uniquely barcoded TCR beta cDNA molecule for every two T cells. To track age-related changes in TCR beta repertoire diversity, the study relied on deep sequencing normalized with unique cDNA molecular identifiers. To avoid experimental bias, donors of different ages were randomly spread across the sequencing lanes. Two additional independent replicas of 1 million unique cDNA reads from the same blood draw were analyzed for two donors (one aged 18 to 29 and one aged 80 or older). Four age groups were formed from the donors: young (average 16 years), middle-aged (approximately 40), aged (roughly 56) and long-lived (around 82). General conclusions and limits of the study: The percentage of naive T cells measured by flow cytometry correlated strongly with observed TCR beta diversity. Compared with the aged group, more naive CD4+ T cells, fewer expanded clones and increased TCR diversity were shown by the long-lived group, suggesting age selection. Estimates of total diversity from one million sequenced T cells were regarded as lower bounds and underestimates. As age increased, observed TCR beta diversity per million T cells dropped in a roughly linear way, and a significant reduction was already evident by age about 36. Bulk unsorted PBMC profiling prevented conclusive comparison of naive and antigen-experienced compartments. Donor CMV infection status was unknown, potentially confounding age-related changes in expanded clonotypes.

The approximately 39 donors, aged about 6 to 95 years, were systemically healthy Caucasian individuals from Russia. Each donor gave ten milliliters of peripheral blood, drawn into EDTA-treated Vacutainer tubes. Ficoll-Paque density-gradient centrifugation was used to isolate PBMCs, with at least 6.5 million per sample. Trizol reagent was used to extract total RNA from the PBMCs, yielding at least 5 micrograms per sample. For every donor, an aliquot of PBMCs went through flow cytometry to measure the percentages of naive CD45RAhigh/CD27high T cells. Libraries were prepared through 5' RACE. The instrument was an Illumina HiSeq 2500. The second PCR ran for roughly 6 to 11 cycles and used a J-beta primer mix along with a sample-barcoded 5' primer. A template-switch 5' adaptor carrying 12 random nucleotides introduced a unique molecular identifier onto each TCR beta cDNA molecule. Each sample yielded at least 2.5 million CDR3-containing paired-end reads. The Mint cDNA synthesis kit, primed by a TRBC-specific oligonucleotide, was used to synthesize first-strand cDNA from all RNA. Following uracil-DNA glycosylase treatment, a first 18-cycle PCR with universal primers M1SS and BC2_uni_R was performed on all cDNA. The authors' analysis ran thus. Normalization of each sample was performed by random selection of 1 million high-quality reads, each carrying a distinct molecular identifier. Instead of being binned into consensus sequences, reads with shared molecular identifiers were discarded. MiTCR, set to a Q25 quality threshold and the strictest error-elimination algorithm, was used for CDR3 identification, clonotype clustering and error correction. A nonparametric unseen species model using Euler transformation provided a lower-bound estimate of total TCR beta diversity. Using fastp trimming at Q25 and MiXCR clonotype assembly, TCRdb reanalyzed the public sequencing data and kept in-frame beta chains. Merged by CDR3 protein, the rows form single entries marked with the most common genes and DNA. TCRdb, not the authors, supplied the V and J calls. The sample has about 1.8 million distinct CDR3 sequences on record, just under 50% of them singletons. In total, the top ten clones hold approximately 2.1% of the sample.

The sample comprised blood. The TCR sequence derives from a woman in her forties in good health.

The CDR3 amino acid sequence is: CASSGGTSGGVTQYF. The DNA reads as follows: TGTGCCAGCAGTGGCGGGACTAGCGGGGGGGTAACCCAGTACTTC. The chain is encoded by TRBV12-3 or TRBV12-4 joined to TRBJ2-5, with 16 bases matching TRBD2. The CDR3 runs 15 amino acids, cysteine and phenylalanine included. Of the read, only the CDR3 DNA is kept; its 45 bases are in frame from base 1. Trimming leaves V shorter by 5 bases and J shorter by 8 bases, with the junction holding 5 bases beyond the gene matches.